What follows is one TCR beta chain and its context. The antigen is unknown. Sorted cell numbers of roughly 20,000 to 1,100,000, with 10%, 30% or 50% RNA, served as input for naive CD8 libraries. This entry comes from a study of molecular identifiers for immune sequencing clone quantification. One entry per CDR3 protein results from TCRdb running MiXCR on the PCR reads. Among roughly 300,000 distinct CDR3 sequences listed, roughly 24% were seen once. The CDR3 contains 18 residues. Trimming took 0 bases from V and 3 from J; bases not matched to a gene: 15. Germline V gives CDR1 DFQATT, CDR2 SNEGSKA (reference sequence). Study-level points and caveats: Barcodes shared by identical TCR molecules could lead to underestimated sizes of highly expanded clones.

The V call is TRBV20-1, the J call TRBJ2-3; the match to TRBD2 covers 7 bases. Sequenced input: naive CD8+ T cells from blood, with Jurkat cell RNA spiked in. Stated subset: FACS-sorted CD8+CD4-CCR7+CD45RA+ naive T cells. The source of this sequence is a human donor in good health. Some libraries in this study had Jurkat cell RNA spiked in. As DNA, the CDR3 is TGCAGTGCTAGAGACGGGCCTAGCGGTGTGACCGTAACAGATACGCAGTATTTT. It yields the protein CSARDGPSGVTVTDTQYF.